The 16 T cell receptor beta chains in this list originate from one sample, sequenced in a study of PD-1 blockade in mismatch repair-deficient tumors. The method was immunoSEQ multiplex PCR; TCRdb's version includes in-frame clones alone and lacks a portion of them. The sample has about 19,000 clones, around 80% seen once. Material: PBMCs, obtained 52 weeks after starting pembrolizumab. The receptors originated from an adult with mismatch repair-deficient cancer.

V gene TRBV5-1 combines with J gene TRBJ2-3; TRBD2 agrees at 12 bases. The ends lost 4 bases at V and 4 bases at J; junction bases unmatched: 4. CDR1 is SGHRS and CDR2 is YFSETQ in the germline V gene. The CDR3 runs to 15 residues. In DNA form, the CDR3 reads TGCGCCAGCAGCATCACTAGCGGGGGGTCAGATACGCAGTATTTT. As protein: CASSITSGGSDTQYF.

The CDR3 region is CASRHRDSYEQYF. CDR3 in DNA: TGTGCCAGCAGACACCGGGACTCCTACGAGCAGTACTTC. The chain joins TRBV6-6 to TRBJ2-7; TRBD2 might be the D (5 bases). CDR1 and CDR2 (germline): MNHNY, SVGAGI (reference sequence). Trimming pared 6 bases from V and 0 bases from J, leaving 9 bases between. This CDR3 has 13 residues.

The CDR3 region is CASSVGGLGNIAIGELFF. CDR3 coding DNA: TGTGCCAGCAGCGTGGGGGGGCTCGGCAACATTGCGATTGGGGAGCTGTTTTTT. V and J are TRBV9 and TRBJ2-2; TRBD2 is a possible D gene (7 bases). With 2 bases removed from V and 8 bases from J, the gap between germline ends came to 25 bases. The CDR3 loop spans 18 amino acids. Per germline, CDR1 SGDLS and CDR2 YYNGEE. Filled out from reference TRBV9 and TRBJ2-2, the complete variable domain reads DSGVTQTPKHLITATGQRVTLRCSPRSGDLSVYWYQQSLDQGLQFLIQYYNGEERAKGNILERFSAQQFPDLHSELNLSSLELGDSALYFCASSVGGLGNIAIGELFFGEGSRLTVL.

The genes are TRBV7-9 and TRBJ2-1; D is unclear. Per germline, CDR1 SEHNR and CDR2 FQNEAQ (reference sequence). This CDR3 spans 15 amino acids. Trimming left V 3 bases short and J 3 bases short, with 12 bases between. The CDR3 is CASSFATSSYNEQFF. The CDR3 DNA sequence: TGTGCCAGCAGCTTCGCGACAAGCAGCTACAATGAGCAGTTCTTC.

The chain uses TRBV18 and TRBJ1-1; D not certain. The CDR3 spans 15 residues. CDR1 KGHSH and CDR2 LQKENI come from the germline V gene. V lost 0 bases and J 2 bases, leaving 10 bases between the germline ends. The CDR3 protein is CASSPPSLPNTEAFF. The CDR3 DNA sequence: TGTGCCAGCTCACCACCGAGCCTCCCAAACACTGAAGCTTTCTTT.

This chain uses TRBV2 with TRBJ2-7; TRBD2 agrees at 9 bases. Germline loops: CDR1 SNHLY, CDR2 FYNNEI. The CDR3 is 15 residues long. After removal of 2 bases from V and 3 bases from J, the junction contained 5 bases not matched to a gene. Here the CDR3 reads CASSERLAGLYEQYF. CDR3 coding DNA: TGTGCCAGCAGTGAAAGGCTAGCGGGACTCTACGAGCAGTACTTC.

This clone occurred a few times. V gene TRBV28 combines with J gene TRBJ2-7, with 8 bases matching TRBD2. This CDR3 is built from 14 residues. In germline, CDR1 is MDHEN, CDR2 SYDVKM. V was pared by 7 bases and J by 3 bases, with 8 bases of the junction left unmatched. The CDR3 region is CASNIAGTGYEQYF. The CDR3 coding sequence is TGTGCCAGCAATATAGCGGGAACGGGCTACGAGCAGTACTTC.

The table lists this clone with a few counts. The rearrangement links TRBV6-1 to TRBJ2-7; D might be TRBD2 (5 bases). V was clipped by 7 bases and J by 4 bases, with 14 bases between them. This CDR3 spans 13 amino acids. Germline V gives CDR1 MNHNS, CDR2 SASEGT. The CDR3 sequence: CASKLGGLYEQYF. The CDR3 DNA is TGTGCCAGCAAACTAGGCGGGTTATACGAGCAGTACTTC.

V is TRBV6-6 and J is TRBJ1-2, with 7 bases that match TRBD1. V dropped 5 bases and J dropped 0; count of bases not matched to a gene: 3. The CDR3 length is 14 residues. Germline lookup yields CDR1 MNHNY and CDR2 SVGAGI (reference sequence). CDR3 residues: CASSRDRANYGYTF. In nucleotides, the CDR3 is TGTGCCAGCAGTCGTGACAGGGCTAACTATGGCTACACCTTC.

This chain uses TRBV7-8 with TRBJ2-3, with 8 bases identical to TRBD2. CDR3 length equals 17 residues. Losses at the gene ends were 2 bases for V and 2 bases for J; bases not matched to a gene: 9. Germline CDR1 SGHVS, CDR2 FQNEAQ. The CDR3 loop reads CASSLRFGTRSTDTQYF. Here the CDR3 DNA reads TGTGCCAGCAGCTTAAGGTTTGGGACTAGATCCACAGATACGCAGTATTTT.

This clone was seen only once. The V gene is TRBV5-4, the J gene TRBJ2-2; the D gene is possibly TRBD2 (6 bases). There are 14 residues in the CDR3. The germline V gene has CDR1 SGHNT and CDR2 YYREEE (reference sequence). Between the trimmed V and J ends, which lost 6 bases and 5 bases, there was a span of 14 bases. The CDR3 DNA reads TGTGCCAGCAACCGACTAGGAGGTACCGGGGAGCTGTTTTTT. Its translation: CASNRLGGTGELFF.

In DNA, the CDR3 is TGTGCCAGCAGTTACCCGACTGGAACCGGGGAGCTGTTTTTT. Protein product: CASSYPTGTGELFF. The chain is built from TRBV6-6 and TRBJ2-2; D unresolved. V lost 2 bases and J 5 bases, leaving 9 bases between the germline ends. Germline assignment: CDR1 MNHNY and CDR2 SVGAGI (reference sequence). This CDR3 has 14 amino acids.

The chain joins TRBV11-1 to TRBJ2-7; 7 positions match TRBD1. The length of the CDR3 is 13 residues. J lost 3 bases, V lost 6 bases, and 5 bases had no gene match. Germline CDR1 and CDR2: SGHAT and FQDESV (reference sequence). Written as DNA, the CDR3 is TGTGCCAGCAGACGGGACAGAGGCTACGAGCAGTACTTC. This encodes CASRRDRGYEQYF.

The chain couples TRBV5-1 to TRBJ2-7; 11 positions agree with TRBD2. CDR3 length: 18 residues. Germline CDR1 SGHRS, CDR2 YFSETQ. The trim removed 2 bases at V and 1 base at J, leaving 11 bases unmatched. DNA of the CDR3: TGCGCCAGCAGCTTCTCCGGGACTAGCGGCTTTCCTTCCTACGAGCAGTACTTC. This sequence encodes CASSFSGTSGFPSYEQYF.

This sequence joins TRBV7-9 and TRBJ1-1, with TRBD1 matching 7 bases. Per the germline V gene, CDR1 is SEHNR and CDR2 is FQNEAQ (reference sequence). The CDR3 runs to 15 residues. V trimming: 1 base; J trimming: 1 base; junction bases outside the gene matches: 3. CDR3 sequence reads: CASSLGDSPNTEAFF. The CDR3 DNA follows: TGTGCCAGCAGCTTAGGGGACAGCCCGAACACTGAAGCTTTCTTT.

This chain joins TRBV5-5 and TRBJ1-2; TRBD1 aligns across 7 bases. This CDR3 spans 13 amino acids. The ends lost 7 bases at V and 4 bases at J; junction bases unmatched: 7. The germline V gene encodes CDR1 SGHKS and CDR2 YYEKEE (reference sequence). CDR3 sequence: CASLGQGVYGYTF. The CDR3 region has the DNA TGTGCCAGCTTAGGCCAGGGGGTCTATGGCTACACCTTC.